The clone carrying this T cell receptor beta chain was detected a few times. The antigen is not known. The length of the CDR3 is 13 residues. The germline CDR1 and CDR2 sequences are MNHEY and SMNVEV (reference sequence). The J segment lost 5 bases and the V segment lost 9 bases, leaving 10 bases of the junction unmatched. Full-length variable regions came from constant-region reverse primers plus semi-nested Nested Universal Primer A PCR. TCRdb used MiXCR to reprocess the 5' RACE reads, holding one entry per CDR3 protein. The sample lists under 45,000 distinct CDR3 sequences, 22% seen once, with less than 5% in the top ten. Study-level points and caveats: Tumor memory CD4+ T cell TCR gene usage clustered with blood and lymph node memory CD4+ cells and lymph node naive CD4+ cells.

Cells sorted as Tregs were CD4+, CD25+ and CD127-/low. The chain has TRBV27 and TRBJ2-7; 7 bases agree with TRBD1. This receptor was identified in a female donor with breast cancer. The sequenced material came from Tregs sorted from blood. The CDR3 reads CASLGRQGNEQYF. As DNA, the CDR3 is TGTGCCAGTTTAGGAAGACAGGGTAACGAGCAGTACTTC.